What follows describes a single T cell receptor (beta chain). Its antigen is currently unknown. The entry originates in a study of graft-versus-host responses after intestinal transplantation. On the study more broadly: Following induction with anti-thymocyte globulin, all recipients were given tacrolimus and steroids for three to four years. Study-wide findings and caveats: The highest levels of circulating GvH clones went along with early declines in HvG clones after transplant. The recipient marrow held GvH clones, and some of them showed up first in ileum or blood.

This CDR3 comprises 17 residues. The V and J ends lost 4 bases and 0 bases, in that order; junction bases with no gene match: 4. The germline V gene has CDR1 KGHSH and CDR2 LQKENI. Sequenced by immunoSEQ multiplex PCR; TCRdb stores in-frame clones only, minus some. The sample lists 89,000 or so clones, roughly 80% occurring once. This TCR came from a human donor who received an intestinal transplant. This rearrangement joins TRBV18 to TRBJ2-1; TRBD2 matches at 12 bases. Here the sequenced sample was unstimulated CD4+ T cells sorted from spleen or lymph node cells, taken before intestinal transplant. The CDR3 nucleotides are TGTGCCAGCTCACTTCAGACTAGCGGGAGCTCCTACAATGAGCAGTTCTTC. It encodes CASSLQTSGSSYNEQFF.